Included here is one T cell receptor beta chain sequence, with context. Its specific antigen is unknown. Per-base quality was not reported, and no clone a single base away is much larger than it. The data are from a study of T cells in Graves' hyperthyroidism and ophthalmopathy (dated by TCRdb to about 2019). Study-level background: Peripheral blood was sampled at the time of initial diagnosis, prior to any treatment. A discovery cohort of roughly 100 patients, 43 with Graves' ophthalmopathy and 55 to 60 with stable Graves' hyperthyroidism, was used to find distinguishing TCR V-J signatures. Thyroid tissue and blood T-cell repertoires from six Graves' hyperthyroidism patients were also compared in the study. The 90 to 100 discovery patients were randomly split 7:3 into training and test sets. TCR Vbeta CDR3 sequencing of 120 to 150 peripheral blood samples (under 45 ophthalmopathy, 75 to 85 hyperthyroidism and 17 progressor patients) is reported in the paper. An independent validation cohort of 18 to 20 hyperthyroidism patients and approximately 15 patients who later progressed to ophthalmopathy tested prospective prediction of ophthalmopathy. Once sampling was done, hyperthyroidism patients were given methimazole at a starting dose of 30 mg daily, whereas ophthalmopathy patients were given high-dose intravenous methylprednisolone.

TCR beta CDR3 regions were amplified from RNA transcripts. The TCR CDR3 was subjected to a first round of RT-PCR using the HTBI primer set and the Qiagen OneStep RT-PCR kit. The libraries were constructed in a second round of multiplex PCR and then size-selected and purified. Libraries were sequenced paired-end with 100 bp reads on an Illumina HiSeq2000. On the study's bioinformatics: SOAPnuke was used to process the raw data, throwing out any read that contained adapters or uncalled bases, had a mean Phred below 15, or lacked an exact constant-primer or identifier match. COPE v1.2.5 was used to merge high-quality paired reads, and clonotypes were defined as unique nucleotide sequences. MiTCR v1.1 was used to align clonotypes to the IMGT TRBV, TRBD and TRBJ reference segments. Only V-J combinations with frequency above 0.0001, covering 98% to 99.2% of repertoires, were analysed. The TCS score was defined as F50 (clonal expansion) divided by E x V (chaos), with BLOSUM62-based TCRdist calculated between CDR3 peptides within each V-J. Welch's t-statistics and random forest reduced 500 to 650 V-J features to 10 to 15, which were used in a naive Bayes classifier (R e1071). The public reads were reprocessed in TCRdb via fastp at Q25 and MiXCR, keeping in-frame beta chains. Every entry covers one CDR3 protein and lists the most common genes and DNA from its rows. The V and J calls were determined by TCRdb, not by the authors. For this sample there are under 300,000 distinct CDR3 sequences; 20% to 25% appear just once. Of the sample, around two thirds falls within the top ten clones.

What the research found in general, with its limitations: In validation, progression to ophthalmopathy was predicted by the model with around 71% sensitivity and around 76% specificity, a median of about 6 months before onset. A model built on a 13 V-J signature distinguished ophthalmopathy from stable hyperthyroidism, reaching 87.88% sensitivity and around 81% specificity in cross-validation and 80%/75% in testing. No statistical method was used to set the sample size in advance, and investigators knew the group allocation. Most expanded thyroid clonotypes (frequency above 0.001) were also detected in blood, suggesting blood repertoires may reflect thyroid immune responses.

CDR3 length: 16 amino acids, cysteine to phenylalanine. Only the CDR3 DNA stays, 48 bases, in frame from base 1. As encoded in the germline V gene (reference sequence), CDR1 is MNHEY while CDR2 is SMNVEV. Trimming removed 5 bases from V and 4 bases from J, leaving 18 bases between the germline ends. Ophthalmopathy patients had moderately to severely active disease, Clinical Activity Score of at least 3, NOSPECS grade of at least 4, and duration under 3 months. Any patient with an uncontrolled infection, another autoimmune disease, pregnancy or lactation was excluded. Diagnoses relied on clinical symptoms, serum thyroxine and TRAb, thyroid ultrasound and orbital computed tomography. PBMCs were separated from 10 ml of fresh peripheral blood using Ficoll-Paque density gradient centrifugation. Total RNA was extracted with Trizol reagent, and quality was checked on an Agilent 2100 Bioanalyzer.

The sample consisted of blood. The origin of this receptor is a man aged 30 to 39 with Graves' ophthalmopathy. Here the chain combines TRBV27 and TRBJ2-1; the D element might be TRBD1 or TRBD2, as each aligns at 6 bases. The nucleotide sequence is given as TGTGCCAGCAGTACACGCCGCGGGACACATTACAATGAGCAGTTCTTC. It codes for CASSTRRGTHYNEQFF.